These T cell receptor beta chains were read from a single sample in a study of blood T cell repertoires in COVID-19. Clones were read by immunoSEQ multiplex PCR, and TCRdb kept only the in-frame ones, dropping some. The sample has around 130,000 clones; 82% are singletons. Specimen: peripheral blood. The receptors shown here come from a woman aged 80 or over with acute or convalescent COVID-19. The CDR3 runs from the conserved cysteine through the conserved F or W. D genes are given only for firm matches. Expanded clones are given a class, and other clones once, few, many or no size at all.

V gene	clone size	J gene	D gene	CDR3 protein	CDR3 DNA
TRBV11-2	-	TRBJ2-5	-	CASSSSWPQETQYF	TGTGCCAGCAGCTCGTCTTGGCCACAAGAGACCCAGTACTTC
TRBV28	once	TRBJ2-1	TRBD2	CASSLWSVASGRASYNEQFF	TGTGCCAGCAGTTTATGGTCGGTTGCTAGCGGGAGGGCCTCCTACAATGAGCAGTTCTTC
TRBV6-5	-	TRBJ2-1	TRBD2	CASSYSGGSGEQFF	TGTGCCAGCAGTTACTCCGGGGGGTCGGGTGAGCAGTTCTTC
TRBV5-1	once	TRBJ2-3	TRBD2	CASARGLAGTDTQYF	TGCGCCAGCGCCCGGGGACTAGCGGGGACAGATACGCAGTATTTT
TRBV19	few	TRBJ1-1	-	CASRVREGTEAFF	TGTGCCAGTAGGGTAAGGGAGGGCACTGAAGCTTTCTTT
TRBV7-9	few	TRBJ2-4	TRBD2	CASSLDVWEGIAKNIQYF	TGTGCCAGCAGCTTAGACGTGTGGGAGGGGATAGCCAAAAACATTCAGTACTTC
TRBV2	-	TRBJ2-5	TRBD2	CASSGAGDQETQYF	TGTGCCTCGTCTGGGGCGGGGGACCAAGAGACCCAGTACTTC
TRBV5-6	few	TRBJ1-5	-	CASSLDGSQPQHF	TGTGCCAGCAGCTTGGATGGTAGTCAGCCCCAGCATTTT
TRBV5-1	once	TRBJ1-1	-	CASSLAIRGDTEAFF	TGCGCCAGCAGCTTGGCCATCCGGGGGGACACTGAAGCTTTCTTT
TRBV2	-	TRBJ1-1	-	CASTMDRNTEAFF	TGTGCCAGCACCATGGACAGGAACACTGAAGCTTTCTTT
TRBV20-1	-	TRBJ2-7	-	CSARTVGEQYF	TGCAGTGCTCGGACAGTCGGCGAGCAGTACTTC
TRBV27	-	TRBJ1-4	-	CASSSGEKLFF	TGTGCCAGCAGTTCAGGCGAAAAACTGTTTTTT
TRBV24-1	-	TRBJ2-7	TRBD1	CATSNVGDRGYEQYF	TGTGCCACCAGTAATGTTGGTGACAGGGGTTACGAGCAGTACTTC
TRBV11-2	-	TRBJ2-7	-	CASSLGFSGTYEQYF	TGTGCCAGCAGCTTAGGATTTTCCGGGACCTACGAGCAGTACTTC
TRBV11-2	-	TRBJ1-3	-	CASSLSTGSGNTIYF	TGTGCCAGCAGCTTATCGACAGGCTCTGGAAACACCATATATTTT
TRBV5-1	-	TRBJ2-1	TRBD2	CASSVINSGGATNEQFF	TGCGCCAGCAGCGTGATAAATAGCGGGGGGGCAACAAATGAGCAGTTCTTC
TRBV7-6	-	TRBJ2-1	TRBD2	CASSLAAGGPSYVKFF	TGTGCCAGCAGCTTAGCTGCGGGAGGGCCCTCTTATGTAAAGTTCTTC
TRBV7-8	-	TRBJ2-1	-	CASSPPGFTYNEQFF	TGTGCCAGCAGCCCGCCGGGGTTCACCTACAATGAGCAGTTCTTC
TRBV4-1	-	TRBJ1-2	-	CASSQDLWGHPKVYGYTF	TGCGCCAGCAGCCAAGATCTTTGGGGACACCCTAAGGTCTATGGCTACACCTTC
TRBV5-1	-	TRBJ2-1	-	CASSLVPSGGEQFF	TGCGCCAGCAGCTTGGTTCCATCAGGTGGTGAGCAGTTCTTC
TRBV27	-	TRBJ1-1	-	CASSLFGGSAEAFF	TGTGCCAGCAGTTTATTTGGGGGGAGTGCTGAAGCTTTCTTT
TRBV18	-	TRBJ1-1	-	CASSGTGQNTEAFF	TGTGCCAGCTCAGGGACGGGACAGAACACTGAAGCTTTCTTT
TRBV7-9	-	TRBJ1-6	-	CASSFLANSPLHF	TGTGCCAGCAGCTTCCTGGCTAATTCACCCCTCCACTTT
TRBV7-8	-	TRBJ2-1	TRBD2	CASSLTPSGGVNEQFF	TGTGCCAGCAGCTTAACCCCCAGCGGGGGGGTTAATGAGCAGTTCTTC
TRBV19	-	TRBJ1-5	-	CASSTGMGHNSNQPQHF	TGTGCCAGTAGTACAGGGATGGGGCACAATAGCAATCAGCCCCAGCATTTT
TRBV28	-	TRBJ1-2	-	CASSSANRETSF	TGTGCCAGCAGCTCCGCTAACAGGGAGACTTCCTTC
TRBV4-1	-	TRBJ1-4	TRBD1	CASSQGQGVQEKLFF	TGCGCCAGCAGCCAGGGACAGGGGGTACAAGAAAAACTGTTTTTT
TRBV9	-	TRBJ1-6	-	CASSVAGTQESPLHF	TGTGCCAGCAGCGTAGCTGGGACACAAGAATCACCCCTCCACTTT
TRBV4-1	few	TRBJ2-6	-	CASSQLLIAGANVLTF	TGCGCCAGCAGCCAACTCCTTATCGCTGGGGCCAACGTCCTGACTTTC